What follows describes a single TCR beta chain. An end of the junction differs from the germline gene, which may be a read error. Making TCR beta cDNA involved around 500 ng total RNA and a constant-region primer. Generation of the TCR beta libraries relied on three nested multiplex PCR rounds using slightly modified ARM-PCR. TRBV1-TRBV30 forward primers paired with a C-beta reverse primer drove the first two PCR rounds, about 9 cycles each. One entry per CDR3 protein results from TCRdb running MiXCR on the multiplex PCR reads. The sample has roughly 330,000 distinct CDR3 sequences; less than 70% are singletons. These data come from a study of tumor-infiltrating lymphocytes in primary liver carcinoma. Unsorted whole blood yielded blood RNA, and germline DNA was extracted as well. CDR1 and CDR2 from the germline V gene are MNHNY and SVGAGI (reference sequence). The CDR3 totals 14 residues.

The chain combines TRBV6-6 with TRBJ2-7; D gene uncertain. The receptor's source is a man between 35 and 55 years old with primary liver carcinoma and hepatitis B virus infection. The sequenced sample consisted of peripheral blood. CDR3 DNA sequence: TGTGCCAGCAGTTACTCGACGCTGGTCTACGAGCGGTACTTC. Translated: CASSYSTLVYERYF.